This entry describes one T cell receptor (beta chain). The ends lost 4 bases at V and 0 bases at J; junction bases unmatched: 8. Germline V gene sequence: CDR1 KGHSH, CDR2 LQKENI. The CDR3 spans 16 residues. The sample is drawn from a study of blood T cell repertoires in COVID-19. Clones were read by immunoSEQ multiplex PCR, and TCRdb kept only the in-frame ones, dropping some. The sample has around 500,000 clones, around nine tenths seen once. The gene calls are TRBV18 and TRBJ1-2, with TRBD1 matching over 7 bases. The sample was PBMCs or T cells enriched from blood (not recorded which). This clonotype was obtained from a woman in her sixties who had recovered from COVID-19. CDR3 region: CASSRQGMASNYGYTF. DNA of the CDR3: TGTGCCAGCTCACGACAGGGAATGGCCTCTAACTATGGCTACACCTTC.